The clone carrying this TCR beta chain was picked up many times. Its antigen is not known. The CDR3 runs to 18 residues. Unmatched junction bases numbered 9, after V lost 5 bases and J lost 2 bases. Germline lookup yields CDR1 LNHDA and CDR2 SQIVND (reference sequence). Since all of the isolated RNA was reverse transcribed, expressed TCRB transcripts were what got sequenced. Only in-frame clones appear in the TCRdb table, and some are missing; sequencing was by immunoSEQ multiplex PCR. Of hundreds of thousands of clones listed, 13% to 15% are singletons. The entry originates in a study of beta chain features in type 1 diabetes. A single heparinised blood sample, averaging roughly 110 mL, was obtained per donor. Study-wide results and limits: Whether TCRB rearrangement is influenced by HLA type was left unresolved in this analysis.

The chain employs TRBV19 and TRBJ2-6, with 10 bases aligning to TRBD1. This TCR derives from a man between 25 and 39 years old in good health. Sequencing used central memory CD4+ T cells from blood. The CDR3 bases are TGTGCCAGTAGTCCTAGACAGGGGGCGCCCCCTGGGGCCAACGTCCTGACTTTC. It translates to CASSPRQGAPPGANVLTF.